The following is a T cell receptor beta chain sequence with its context. This specimen comes from a study of T cell changes during pregnancy in multiple sclerosis. Only in-frame clones appear in the TCRdb table, and some are missing; sequencing was by immunoSEQ multiplex PCR. This sample has roughly 120,000 clones, with about 93% found just once. Germline V lookup: CDR1 SGHVS, CDR2 FQNEAQ. The CDR3 contains 20 residues. Unmatched junction bases numbered 15, after V lost 2 bases and J lost 4 bases. The genes are TRBV7-8 and TRBJ1-3; TRBD1 matches at 12 bases. This receptor was taken from a female donor with multiple sclerosis, enrolled in a pregnancy study. Sequenced material: peripheral blood, taken before pregnancy. CDR3 sequence reads: CASSLRRVRDRGLSGNTIYF. CDR3 nucleotide sequence: TGTGCCAGCAGCTTAAGGCGGGTTAGGGACAGGGGGCTCTCCGGAAACACCATATATTTT.